The rows below give T cell receptor beta chains drawn from one sample of a study of cytotoxic CD8 clonotypes in ibrutinib-treated CLL. TCRdb's table, derived via immunoSEQ multiplex PCR, lists solely in-frame clones and lacks some. The repertoire has about 310,000 clones, approximately 80% of them found once; the top ten carry over 5.5%. The sample here was PBMCs, taken before ibrutinib treatment. The receptors here all came from a human donor with chronic lymphocytic leukemia. The CDR3 runs from the conserved cysteine through the conserved F or W. Fields, in order: V gene, J gene, CDR3 length, clone size, D gene, CDR3 protein, CDR3 DNA. A D gene is named only where the DNA matches it firmly. Rows give clone size only sometimes, using once, few, many, or a class for an expanded clone.

v_gene: TRBV2; j_gene: TRBJ2-7; len: 13; abundance: once; d_gene: TRBD1; CDR3aa: CASTFGQVYEQYF; CDR3nt: TGTGCCAGCACCTTTGGACAGGTCTACGAGCAGTACTTC
v_gene: TRBV5-5; j_gene: TRBJ2-7; len: 17; abundance: NA; d_gene: NA; CDR3aa: CASSFRDQVGASYEQYF; CDR3nt: TGTGCCAGCAGCTTTAGAGATCAGGTGGGGGCCTCCTACGAGCAGTACTTC
v_gene: TRBV9; j_gene: TRBJ2-1; len: 13; abundance: NA; d_gene: NA; CDR3aa: CASSYRDDNEQFF; CDR3nt: TGTGCCAGCAGCTACCGGGACGACAATGAGCAGTTCTTC
v_gene: TRBV9; j_gene: TRBJ2-2; len: 13; abundance: NA; d_gene: NA; CDR3aa: CASSVFGPGELFF; CDR3nt: TGTGCCAGCAGCGTTTTCGGGCCCGGGGAGCTGTTTTTT
v_gene: TRBV9; j_gene: TRBJ2-7; len: 15; abundance: once; d_gene: NA; CDR3aa: CASSVGLDTSYEQYF; CDR3nt: TGTGCCAGCAGCGTAGGTTTGGACACCTCCTACGAGCAGTACTTC
v_gene: TRBV28; j_gene: TRBJ2-3; len: 13; abundance: NA; d_gene: NA; CDR3aa: CASSFTGTDTQYF; CDR3nt: TGTGCCAGCAGTTTTACCGGCACAGATACGCAGTATTTT
v_gene: TRBV7-9; j_gene: TRBJ2-1; len: 13; abundance: NA; d_gene: TRBD2; CDR3aa: CASSVDGRAEQFF; CDR3nt: TGTGCCAGCAGCGTCGATGGGAGGGCTGAGCAGTTCTTC
v_gene: TRBV5-1; j_gene: TRBJ2-3; len: 12; abundance: NA; d_gene: NA; CDR3aa: CASSNRADTQYF; CDR3nt: TGCGCCAGCAGCAACAGGGCAGATACGCAGTATTTT
v_gene: TRBV13; j_gene: TRBJ1-1; len: 15; abundance: NA; d_gene: TRBD1; CDR3aa: CASSPRGQGNTEAFF; CDR3nt: TGTGCCAGCAGCCCACGGGGACAGGGGAACACTGAAGCTTTCTTT
v_gene: TRBV7-9; j_gene: TRBJ1-1; len: 12; abundance: NA; d_gene: NA; CDR3aa: CASRIQNTEAFF; CDR3nt: TGTGCCAGCAGAATCCAGAACACTGAAGCTTTCTTT
v_gene: TRBV21-1; j_gene: TRBJ1-5; len: 19; abundance: NA; d_gene: NA; CDR3aa: CASSKGEGQTPYSNQPQHF; CDR3nt: TGTGCCAGCAGCAAAGGTGAGGGGCAGACTCCCTATAGCAATCAGCCCCAGCATTTT
v_gene: TRBV7-2; j_gene: TRBJ2-3; len: 15; abundance: NA; d_gene: NA; CDR3aa: CASSPAVRDTDTQYF; CDR3nt: TGTGCCAGCAGCCCTGCCGTTCGGGACACAGATACGCAGTATTTT
v_gene: TRBV28; j_gene: TRBJ2-7; len: 12; abundance: NA; d_gene: NA; CDR3aa: CASSRGSYEQYF; CDR3nt: TGTGCCAGCAGTAGAGGGAGCTACGAGCAGTACTTC
v_gene: TRBV5-1; j_gene: TRBJ2-7; len: 14; abundance: NA; d_gene: TRBD1; CDR3aa: CASSPETGNREQYF; CDR3nt: TGCGCCAGCAGCCCCGAGACAGGGAACAGGGAGCAGTACTTC
v_gene: TRBV2; j_gene: TRBJ1-2; len: 16; abundance: NA; d_gene: NA; CDR3aa: CASSVETPRSNYGYTF; CDR3nt: TGTGCCAGCAGTGTAGAGACACCGAGATCTAACTATGGCTACACCTTC
v_gene: TRBV20-1; j_gene: TRBJ2-7; len: 11; abundance: NA; d_gene: NA; CDR3aa: CRADSSYEQYF; CDR3nt: TGCAGGGCGGACAGCTCCTACGAGCAGTACTTC
v_gene: TRBV15; j_gene: TRBJ2-4; len: 15; abundance: once; d_gene: NA; CDR3aa: CATSTPGVAKNIQYF; CDR3nt: TGTGCCACCAGCACTCCGGGAGTTGCCAAAAACATTCAGTACTTC
v_gene: TRBV23-1; j_gene: TRBJ1-4; len: 15; abundance: NA; d_gene: NA; CDR3aa: CASSPVLRQEPKLFF; CDR3nt: TGCGCCAGCAGTCCTGTTTTGAGACAGGAGCCAAAACTGTTTTTT
v_gene: TRBV29-1; j_gene: TRBJ2-3; len: 16; abundance: NA; d_gene: NA; CDR3aa: CSAEPGRPLRTDTQYF; CDR3nt: TGCAGCGCGGAACCAGGGCGTCCCCTTCGCACAGATACGCAGTATTTT
v_gene: TRBV6-5; j_gene: TRBJ1-4; len: 15; abundance: NA; d_gene: NA; CDR3aa: CASRSTGTPNEKLFF; CDR3nt: TGTGCCAGCAGGTCTACAGGGACTCCTAATGAAAAACTGTTTTTT
v_gene: TRBV5-1; j_gene: TRBJ2-4; len: 16; abundance: once; d_gene: TRBD2; CDR3aa: CASSLGLAGTKNIQYF; CDR3nt: TGCGCCAGCAGCTTGGGTCTAGCGGGAACCAAAAACATTCAGTACTTC
v_gene: TRBV27; j_gene: TRBJ1-5; len: 14; abundance: few; d_gene: NA; CDR3aa: CASSQGRENQPQHF; CDR3nt: TGTGCCAGCAGCCAAGGGAGGGAAAATCAGCCCCAGCATTTT
v_gene: TRBV19; j_gene: TRBJ2-7; len: 13; abundance: once; d_gene: NA; CDR3aa: CASSAANSLEQYF; CDR3nt: TGTGCCAGTAGTGCCGCCAACTCCCTGGAGCAGTACTTC
v_gene: TRBV5-4; j_gene: TRBJ2-5; len: 13; abundance: NA; d_gene: NA; CDR3aa: CASSMENMETQYF; CDR3nt: TGTGCCAGCAGCATGGAGAACATGGAGACCCAGTACTTC
v_gene: TRBV28; j_gene: TRBJ2-6; len: 16; abundance: NA; d_gene: NA; CDR3aa: CASSLWAVSGANVLTF; CDR3nt: TGTGCCAGCAGTTTATGGGCAGTATCTGGGGCCAACGTCCTGACTTTC
v_gene: TRBV9; j_gene: TRBJ2-7; len: 15; abundance: few; d_gene: TRBD1; CDR3aa: CASSVEDRPTYEQYF; CDR3nt: TGTGCCAGCAGCGTAGAGGACAGGCCAACCTACGAGCAGTACTTC
v_gene: TRBV30; j_gene: TRBJ2-2; len: 16; abundance: NA; d_gene: NA; CDR3aa: CAWSVLSYANTGELFF; CDR3nt: TGTGCCTGGAGTGTACTATCCTACGCGAACACCGGGGAGCTGTTTTTT
v_gene: TRBV5-4; j_gene: TRBJ2-7; len: 16; abundance: NA; d_gene: TRBD2; CDR3aa: CASSRLDAGGSYEQYF; CDR3nt: TGTGCCAGCAGCCGCCTAGATGCGGGAGGCTCCTACGAGCAGTACTTC
v_gene: TRBV2; j_gene: TRBJ1-2; len: 13; abundance: few; d_gene: NA; CDR3aa: CASRAGDNYGYTF; CDR3nt: TGTGCCAGCAGGGCAGGGGATAACTATGGCTACACCTTC
v_gene: TRBV25-1; j_gene: TRBJ2-7; len: 13; abundance: NA; d_gene: TRBD1; CDR3aa: CASSAGGSYEQYF; CDR3nt: TGTGCCAGCAGTGCAGGGGGAAGCTACGAGCAGTACTTC
v_gene: TRBV6-1; j_gene: TRBJ1-1; len: 14; abundance: few; d_gene: NA; CDR3aa: CASSVAGIPVEAFF; CDR3nt: TGTGCCAGCAGTGTGGCTGGGATACCGGTGGAAGCTTTCTTT
v_gene: TRBV5-1; j_gene: TRBJ2-7; len: 13; abundance: NA; d_gene: NA; CDR3aa: CASNRRGFGEQYF; CDR3nt: TGCGCCAGCAACCGGAGGGGGTTCGGCGAGCAGTACTTC
v_gene: TRBV20-1; j_gene: TRBJ1-1; len: 11; abundance: once; d_gene: NA; CDR3aa: CSARRTVEAFF; CDR3nt: TGCAGTGCTAGAAGGACAGTTGAAGCTTTCTTT
v_gene: TRBV7-9; j_gene: TRBJ2-7; len: 14; abundance: NA; d_gene: TRBD2; CDR3aa: CASSLELAGYEQYF; CDR3nt: TGTGCCAGCAGCTTAGAACTAGCGGGCTACGAGCAGTACTTC
v_gene: TRBV6-6; j_gene: TRBJ1-1; len: 14; abundance: NA; d_gene: NA; CDR3aa: CASRQGRANTEAFF; CDR3nt: TGTGCCAGCAGACAGGGTCGCGCGAACACTGAAGCTTTCTTT
v_gene: TRBV9; j_gene: TRBJ2-7; len: 14; abundance: NA; d_gene: NA; CDR3aa: CASSPASSIYEQYF; CDR3nt: TGTGCCAGCAGCCCGGCTAGCTCAATCTACGAGCAGTACTTC
v_gene: TRBV18; j_gene: TRBJ2-2; len: 14; abundance: NA; d_gene: NA; CDR3aa: CASSPYSDTGELFF; CDR3nt: TGTGCCAGCTCACCATACAGCGACACCGGGGAGCTGTTTTTT